Listed below are T cell receptor beta chains from one sample, sequenced in a study of T cells in Graves' hyperthyroidism and ophthalmopathy. TCRdb independently ran MiXCR on the multiplex PCR reads; one entry per CDR3 protein. The sample lists hundreds of thousands of distinct CDR3 sequences, over 11% occurring once. Sequencing input: blood. The receptors stem from a woman aged 25 to 39 with Graves' hyperthyroidism. Both conserved end residues are part of each CDR3. The order of the fields is clone size, J gene, V gene, D gene, CDR3 protein, CDR3 DNA. The D gene is left open where the match is weak. A row's size may be missing; if present it is once, few, many or a size class.

-	TRBJ1-5	TRBV5-8	-	CASSLKQGWQPQHF	TGTGCCAGCAGCCTCAAACAGGGTTGGCAGCCCCAGCATTTT
few	TRBJ2-7	TRBV7-9	TRBD2	CASSSAGVRGYTSYEQYF	TGTGCCAGCAGCTCCGCGGGAGTGCGGGGTTACACCTCCTACGAGCAGTACTTC
-	TRBJ1-5	TRBV20-1	TRBD1	CSATQGGGNQPQHF	TGCAGTGCAACTCAGGGGGGTGGGAATCAGCCCCAGCATTTT
many	TRBJ1-1	TRBV3-1	TRBD1	CASSQEWDRGGTEAFF	TGTGCCAGCAGCCAAGAGTGGGACAGGGGGGGCACTGAAGCTTTCTTT
many	TRBJ2-7	TRBV5-1	TRBD1	CASSRTGSYEQYF	TGCGCCAGCAGCCGGACAGGGAGCTACGAGCAGTACTTC
many	TRBJ2-7	TRBV20-1	TRBD1	CSARDRPTGGGIGYEQYF	TGCAGTGCTAGAGACCGCCCCACAGGGGGCGGAATCGGATACGAGCAGTACTTC
few	TRBJ1-5	TRBV12-3/TRBV12-4	-	CASRAGWSGNQPQHF	TGTGCCAGCAGAGCAGGGTGGTCGGGCAATCAGCCCCAGCATTTT
-	TRBJ2-5	TRBV6-1	-	CASRHNQETQYF	TGTGCCAGCAGGCACAACCAAGAGACCCAGTACTTC
-	TRBJ2-3	TRBV6-1	-	CASSESAYPLALTDTQYF	TGTGCCAGCAGTGAGTCGGCGTACCCGCTAGCGCTGACAGATACGCAGTATTTT
-	TRBJ2-2	TRBV5-5	-	CASSLQQVTGELFF	TGTGCCAGCAGCTTGCAACAGGTCACCGGGGAGCTGTTTTTT
-	TRBJ1-2	TRBV11-2	-	CASSPLPGPTGHGYTF	TGTGCCAGCAGCCCGTTACCCGGGCCTACCGGCCATGGCTACACCTTC
-	TRBJ1-6	TRBV5-1	-	CASSSGQPYNSPLHF	TGCGCCAGCAGCAGCGGACAGCCCTATAATTCACCCCTCCACTTT
many	TRBJ2-5	TRBV20-1	TRBD1	CSAPEAFRGRRETQYF	TGCAGTGCTCCAGAAGCTTTCAGGGGGCGGCGGGAGACCCAGTACTTC
few	TRBJ1-2	TRBV20-1	TRBD1	CSAPAPGGGGYTF	TGCAGTGCCCCGGCACCAGGGGGCGGTGGCTACACCTTC
few	TRBJ1-4	TRBV18	-	CASSPLPTNEKLFF	TGTGCCAGCTCACCACTCCCAACTAATGAAAAACTGTTTTTT
many	TRBJ1-5	TRBV19	TRBD1	CASSGTGGFDQPQHF	TGTGCCAGCTCCGGGACAGGGGGTTTTGATCAGCCCCAGCATTTT
-	TRBJ2-7	TRBV6-2/TRBV6-3	-	CASEGEKQYF	TGTGCCTCCGAGGGAGAAAAGCAGTACTTC
many	TRBJ2-1	TRBV28	TRBD2	CASTRDYSNEQFF	TGTGCCAGCACCCGGGACTATTCCAATGAGCAGTTCTTC
-	TRBJ2-5	TRBV7-9	-	CASSLSSPQETQYF	TGTGCCAGCAGCTTAAGCAGTCCCCAAGAGACCCAGTACTTC
many	TRBJ2-1	TRBV10-1	TRBD2	CASSGLAGGNDEQFF	TGCGCCAGCTCGGGACTAGCGGGAGGCAATGATGAGCAGTTCTTC
many	TRBJ2-1	TRBV20-1	TRBD2	CSARDPGGLEQFF	TGCAGTGCTAGAGATCCGGGGGGTCTTGAGCAGTTCTTC
few	TRBJ1-5	TRBV20-1	-	CSAGGGTGNQPQHF	TGCAGTGCCGGGGGGGGTACGGGCAATCAGCCCCAGCATTTT
many	TRBJ2-7	TRBV7-2	TRBD2	CASSSPSGTSGRMGYEQYF	TGTGCCAGCAGCTCCCCATCGGGGACTAGCGGGAGGATGGGCTACGAGCAGTACTTC
-	TRBJ2-1	TRBV9	TRBD2	CTSSGGGGSRYNEQFF	TGTACCAGCAGCGGGGGGGGCGGGAGCCGTTACAATGAGCAGTTCTTC
few	TRBJ2-2	TRBV30	-	CAWSVQRGPGTGELFF	TGTGCCTGGAGTGTACAGAGGGGCCCGGGAACCGGGGAGCTGTTTTTT
many	TRBJ2-2	TRBV28	TRBD1	CASSPDRVDTGELFF	TGTGCCAGCAGTCCCGACAGGGTAGACACCGGGGAGCTGTTTTTT
few	TRBJ1-1	TRBV19	TRBD1	CASSDRGSFAFF	TGTGCCAGTAGTGACAGGGGGTCCTTCGCTTTCTTT
few	TRBJ1-2	TRBV6-1	-	CASSDMLGNGYTF	TGTGCCAGCAGTGATATGTTGGGAAATGGCTACACCTTC